The entry that follows covers one T cell receptor beta chain sequence. The antigen is undetermined. TCRdb re-called the reads with MiXCR, one entry per CDR3 protein. This table has around 800,000 distinct CDR3 sequences, approximately 30% appearing once. The sample belongs to a study of T cell repertoires in cytomegalovirus infection. About the research overall: The public TCR beta signatures pointed to both CMV infection and matching HLA type.

Trimming took off 4 bases at V and 2 bases at J, with 9 bases between the two ends. This CDR3 is built from 13 residues. Germline lookup yields CDR1 MNHEY and CDR2 SVGEGT. The sequence came from a human donor in good health (CMV status not recorded). Some clones in this sample may be carry-over from other donors' samples. V is TRBV6-2 or TRBV6-3 and J is TRBJ2-7; D not certain. Sequencing used cultured CD8+ T cells from PBMCs, obtained from culture after CMV antigen stimulation. The CDR3 nucleotides are TGTGCCAGCAGTTCTTACGGTCCCTACGAGCAGTACGTC. The encoded protein is CASSSYGPYEQYV.